This TCR beta chain was identified during a study of T cells in Graves' hyperthyroidism and ophthalmopathy. Overall study results and limits: Peripheral blood also featured most of the thyroid clonotypes expanded above 0.001.

Out of approximately 10 ml of fresh peripheral blood came the PBMCs. The germline CDR1 and CDR2 sequences are SGHTA and FQGTGA. The CDR3 has 17 residues. V lost 1 base and J lost 7; bases outside the gene matches: 10. This clonotype was detected a few times. Its matching antigen is unknown. RNA transcripts served as the template for amplifying TCR beta CDR3 regions. A first-round RT-PCR of the TCR CDR3 used the HTBI primer set. TCRdb ran MiXCR on the multiplex PCR reads and lists one entry per CDR3 protein. The profile covers fewer than 350,000 distinct CDR3 sequences, with more than 10% appearing a single time and roughly 8.5% taken by the ten largest.

This chain joins TRBV7-3 and TRBJ2-2; TRBD2 aligns across 9 bases. The specimen was blood. The TCR comes from a woman between 25 and 40 years old with Graves' hyperthyroidism that later progressed to Graves' ophthalmopathy. Here the CDR3 reads CASSLSSGSGSSGELFF. CDR3 bases: TGTGCCAGCAGCTTAAGCAGCGGTAGCGGGAGTAGCGGGGAGCTGTTTTTT.